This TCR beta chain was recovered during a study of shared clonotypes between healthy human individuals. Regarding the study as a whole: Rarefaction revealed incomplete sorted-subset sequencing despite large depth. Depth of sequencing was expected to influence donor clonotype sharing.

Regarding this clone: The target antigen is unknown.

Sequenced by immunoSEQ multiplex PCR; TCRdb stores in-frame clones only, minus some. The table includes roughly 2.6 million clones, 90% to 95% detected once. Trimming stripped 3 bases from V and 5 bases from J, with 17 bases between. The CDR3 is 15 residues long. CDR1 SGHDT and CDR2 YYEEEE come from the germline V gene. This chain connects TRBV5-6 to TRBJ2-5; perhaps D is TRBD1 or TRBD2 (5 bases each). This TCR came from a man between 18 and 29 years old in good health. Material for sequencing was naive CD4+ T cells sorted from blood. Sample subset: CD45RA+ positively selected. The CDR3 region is CASSYSGTVGETQYF. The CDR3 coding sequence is TGTGCCAGCAGCTACTCCGGGACGGTGGGGGAGACCCAGTACTTC.